This entry features one TCR beta chain sequence. The antigen remains undetermined. The sample comes from a study of blood T cells in healthy people across ages. General study results and limits: Diversity estimated from one million T cells was considered an underestimate. Diversity was higher, and naive CD4+ cells more numerous, in long-lived donors than in aged donors.

The CDR3 runs to 15 residues. Trimming left V 3 bases short and J 3 bases short, with 18 bases between. CDR1 and CDR2 from the germline V gene are SQVTM and ANQGSEA. The second PCR ran roughly 6 to 12 cycles with a sample-barcoded 5' primer and J-beta primers. Via MiXCR, TCRdb re-called the 5' RACE reads, giving one row per CDR3 protein. The sample carries approximately 800,000 distinct CDR3 sequences, around two thirds recorded once. The sequencing sample was made of blood. The chain is built from TRBV29-1 and TRBJ2-7; D is perhaps TRBD1 or TRBD2 (5 bases each). This TCR was sampled from a man in his thirties or forties in good health. The DNA for the CDR3 is TGCAGCGTTGAGGGGGTCGGCGACATCAGCTACGAGCAGTACTTC. Its translation: CSVEGVGDISYEQYF.